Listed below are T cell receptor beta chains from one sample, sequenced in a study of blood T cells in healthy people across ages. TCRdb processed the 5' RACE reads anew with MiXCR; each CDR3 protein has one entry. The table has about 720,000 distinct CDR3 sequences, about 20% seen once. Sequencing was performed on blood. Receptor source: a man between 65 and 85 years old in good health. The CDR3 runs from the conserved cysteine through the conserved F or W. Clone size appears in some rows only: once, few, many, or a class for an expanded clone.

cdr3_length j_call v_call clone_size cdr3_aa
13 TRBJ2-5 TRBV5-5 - CASSWTGGVEQHF
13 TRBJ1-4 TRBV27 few CASAPRAREKLFF
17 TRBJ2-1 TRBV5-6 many CASSWAVPSGGHNEQFF
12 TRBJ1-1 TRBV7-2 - CASSPYSGRTFF
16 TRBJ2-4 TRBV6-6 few CAGSSHPGAAKNIQYF
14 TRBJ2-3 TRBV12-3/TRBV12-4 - CASRGQGWTDTQYF
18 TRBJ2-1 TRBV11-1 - CASSLPLSGGTDGHEQFF
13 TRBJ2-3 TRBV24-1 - CATIGQGTDTQYF
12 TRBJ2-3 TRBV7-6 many CASSPTRDTQYF
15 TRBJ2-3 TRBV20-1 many CSAPQWRQKADTQYF
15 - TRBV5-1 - CASSSGHGKLYEQYF
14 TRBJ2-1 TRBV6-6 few CASSYRGGANEQFF
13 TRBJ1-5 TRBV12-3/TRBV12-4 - CASRWTGGEPQHF
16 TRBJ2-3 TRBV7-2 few CASSLARGTAADTQYF
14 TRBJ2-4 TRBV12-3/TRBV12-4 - CASRETESINIQYF
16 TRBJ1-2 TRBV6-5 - CASRIHHGTTFYGYTF
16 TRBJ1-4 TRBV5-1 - CASSLRGLGESEKLFF
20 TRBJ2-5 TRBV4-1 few CASSQLAPDGTSGLMETQYF
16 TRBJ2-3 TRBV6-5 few CASSYSIRKRTDTQYF
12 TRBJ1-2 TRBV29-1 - CSVVIGQTGYTF
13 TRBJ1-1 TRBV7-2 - CASSFFLDTEAFF
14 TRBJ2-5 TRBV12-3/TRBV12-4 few CASSSGTGAETQYF
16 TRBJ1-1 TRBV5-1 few CASSVAGTAKNTEAFF
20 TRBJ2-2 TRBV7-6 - CASSLALKRDRLSNTGELFF
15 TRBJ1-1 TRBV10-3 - CAISEVTGPYTEAFF
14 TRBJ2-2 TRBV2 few CASNWDRRTGELFF
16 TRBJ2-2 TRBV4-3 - CASSQVLASNTGELFF
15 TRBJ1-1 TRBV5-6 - CASSFVGQGGTEAFF
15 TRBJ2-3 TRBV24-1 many CATSLTSGSTDTQYF
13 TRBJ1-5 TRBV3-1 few CASSQAKSQPQHF
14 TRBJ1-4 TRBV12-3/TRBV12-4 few CASRTIATNEKLFF
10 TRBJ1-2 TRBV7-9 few CASSLVKDTF
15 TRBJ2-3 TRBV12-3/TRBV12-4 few CASSLMGRDTDTQYF
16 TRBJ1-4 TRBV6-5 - CASSYSTRRYNEKLFF
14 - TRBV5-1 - CASSLPAPSYEQYF
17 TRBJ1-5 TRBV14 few CASSQAVVRVSNQPQHF
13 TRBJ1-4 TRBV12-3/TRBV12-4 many CASSLTGLEKLFF
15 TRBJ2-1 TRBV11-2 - CASSLARTRTNEQFF
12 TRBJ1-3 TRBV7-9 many CASSLQINTIYF
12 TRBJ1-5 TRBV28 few CASSPLSQPQHF
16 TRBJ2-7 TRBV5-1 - CASSMNPAGTAYEQYF
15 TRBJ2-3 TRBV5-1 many CASSSQRGATDTQYF
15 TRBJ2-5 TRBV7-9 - CASSYWGVGTETQYF
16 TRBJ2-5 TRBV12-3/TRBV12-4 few CASSPGLAGTGETQYF
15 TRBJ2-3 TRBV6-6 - CASSYGSGPTDTQYF
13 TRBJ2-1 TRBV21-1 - CASIRGQYNEQFF
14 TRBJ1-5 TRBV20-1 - CSAWTGDGNQPQHF
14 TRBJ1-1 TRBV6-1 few CAALRQGANTEAFF
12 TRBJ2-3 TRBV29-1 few CSVVSGADTQYF
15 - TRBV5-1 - CASSLTSGLYNEQFF
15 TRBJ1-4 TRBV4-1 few CASSHPGLINEKLFF
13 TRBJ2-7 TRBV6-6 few CASSYLTSGEQYF
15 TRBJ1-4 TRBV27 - CASTSRGGRGEKLFF